This T cell receptor (beta chain) was identified during a study of T cells in Graves' hyperthyroidism and ophthalmopathy. In the study overall: The initial diagnosis was the point when peripheral blood was collected, ahead of any treatment.

This clonotype was observed a few times. TCR beta CDR3 regions were amplified from RNA. Primed by the HTBI set, a first-round RT-PCR was run on the TCR CDR3. One entry per CDR3 protein results from TCRdb running MiXCR on the multiplex PCR reads. The repertoire has around 610,000 distinct CDR3 sequences, 14% to 15% of them found once; the top ten carry around 4.5%. CDR1 is SGHRS and CDR2 is YFSETQ in the germline V gene. The CDR3 consists of 13 residues. Trimming at V came to 6 bases and at J to 5 bases, leaving 6 bases not matched to a gene. The receptor was isolated from a middle-aged woman with Graves' ophthalmopathy. Sequencing was done on a sample of blood. The rearrangement uses TRBV5-1 and TRBJ2-7, with 9 bases fitting TRBD2. The CDR3 sequence: CASNSGSKDEQYF. CDR3 in DNA: TGCGCCAGCAATAGCGGGAGCAAGGACGAGCAGTACTTC.